The 16 T cell receptor beta chains below come from one sample, sequenced in a study of tumor-infiltrating lymphocytes in primary liver carcinoma. TCR beta cDNA came from about 500 ng total RNA, primed with a constant-region primer. Sequencing libraries for TCR beta derived from three nested multiplex PCR rounds that used slightly modified ARM-PCR. TRBV1-TRBV30 forward primers paired with a C-beta reverse primer were used in the first two PCR rounds, which ran approximately 11 cycles each. Using its own MiXCR run on the multiplex PCR reads, TCRdb lists one record per CDR3 protein. The repertoire holds under 200,000 distinct CDR3 sequences, with less than 70% as singletons. For blood RNA, unsorted whole blood served as the source, and germline DNA was extracted too. The sequenced material came from peripheral blood. Source of these receptors: a woman in her sixties or seventies with primary liver carcinoma and hepatitis B virus infection.

This clonotype was observed many times. V usage is TRBV28 and J usage is TRBJ2-6; either TRBD1 or TRBD2 may fit D (5 bases each). V was trimmed by 6 bases and J by 4 bases, leaving 16 bases between them. CDR1 is MDHEN and CDR2 is SYDVKM in the germline V gene. The CDR3 extends over 16 amino acids. Here the CDR3 reads CASRVTGTGGANVLTF. CDR3 sequence (DNA): TGTGCCAGCAGAGTTACCGGGACGGGCGGGGCCAACGTCCTGACTTTC.

V gene TRBV11-1 combines with J gene TRBJ2-7; D tentatively fits TRBD1 or TRBD2 (5 bases each). The CDR3 is 13 residues long. The ends were cut back, 0 bases at V and 12 bases at J, with 15 bases in the middle. Per germline, CDR1 SGHAT and CDR2 FQDESV (reference sequence). In DNA form, the CDR3 reads TGTGCCAGCAGCTTAGCGGAGGCGGACAAGCGGTACTTC. Translating it yields CASSLAEADKRYF. Together with reference TRBV11-1 and TRBJ2-7, the CDR3 gives the full variable domain: EAEVAQSPRYKITEKSQAVAFWCDPISGHATLYWYRQILGQGPELLVQFQDESVVDDSQLPKDRFSAERLKGVDSTLKIQPAELGDSAMYLCASSLAEADKRYFGPGTRLTVT.

Note on this clonotype: A much larger clone lies one base from this, so it may be a read error. The chain links TRBV7-8 to TRBJ2-4, with D perhaps TRBD1 or TRBD2 (5 bases each). Germline CDR1 reads SGHVS; CDR2 reads FQNEAQ. This CDR3 has 18 residues. The CDR3 loop is CTSSLVRGLDLAKNIQYF. The CDR3 bases are TGTACCAGCAGCTTGGTTCGGGGCCTTGACCTCGCCAAAAACATTCAGTACTTC. Variable domain in full (rest from reference TRBV7-8 and TRBJ2-4): GAGVSQSPRYKVAKRGQDVALRCDPISGHVSLFWYQQALGQGPEFLTYFQNEAQLDKSGLPSDRFFAERPEGSVSTLKIQRTQQEDSAVYLCTSSLVRGLDLAKNIQYFGAGTRLSVL.

The genes are TRBV7-9 and TRBJ2-2; 12 bases map to TRBD2. Germline V gives CDR1 SEHNR, CDR2 FQNEAQ (reference sequence). Trimming removed 6 bases from V and 7 bases from J; junction bases left unmatched: 12. The CDR3 length is 17 residues. CDR3 DNA: TGTGCCAGCAGGCGAGAGACTAGCGGGAGTACCATCGGGGAGCTGTTTTTT. Encoded protein: CASRRETSGSTIGELFF. Full variable domain (remainder filled in from reference TRBV7-9 and TRBJ2-2): DTGVSQNPRHKITKRGQNVTFRCDPISEHNRLYWYRQTLGQGPEFLTYFQNEAQLEKSRLLSDRFSAERPKGSFSTLEIQRTEQGDSAMYLCASRRETSGSTIGELFFGEGSRLTVL.

A note on this clonotype: A much larger clone differs from this one at a single base, so this may be a read error. The chain joins TRBV5-5 to TRBJ2-3, with unresolved D. Between the trimmed V and J ends, which lost 4 bases and 2 bases, there was a span of 8 bases. The CDR3 has 13 amino acids. CDR1 is SGHKS and CDR2 is YYEKEE in the germline V gene (reference sequence). CDR3 sequence reads: CASSGMYTDTQYF. CDR3 coding DNA: TGTGCCAGCAGCGGGATGTACACAGATACGCAGTATTTT.

The table lists this clonotype with a few counts. The CDR3 does not close with the conserved phenylalanine or tryptophan, likely indicating a read error. The V and J genes are TRBV6-1 and TRBJ2-2, with D tentatively TRBD1 (6 bases). Trimming left V 7 bases short and J 6 bases short, with 21 bases between. Germline assignment: CDR1 MNHNS and CDR2 SASEGT. This CDR3 region has 16 residues. For the CDR3, the DNA is TGTGCCAGCACCCCAATCCTACAGGGAGCCGCCGGGGAGCTGTTTCTT. This codes for CASTPILQGAAGELFL.

This clonotype was observed once. The CDR3 carries no conserved terminal phenylalanine or tryptophan, so it likely arises from a read error. This rearrangement joins TRBV11-2 to TRBJ2-5, with 10 nucleotides matching TRBD1. The DNA end lines up better with TRBJ2-1; the J call may be wrong. The germline V gene has CDR1 SGHAT and CDR2 FQNNGV. The CDR3 has 13 residues. CDR3 nucleotide sequence: TGTGTCAGCAGTCGGACAGGGGGGCATGAGCAGTTCCTC. It yields the protein CVSSRTGGHEQFL.

This clonotype showed up many times. The rearrangement uses TRBV7-9 and TRBJ2-1, with unresolved D. The CDR3 is 13 amino acids. Deletions cut 5 bases from V and 6 bases from J, with 11 bases between. The V gene's germline CDR1 is SEHNR and CDR2 FQNEAQ (reference sequence). CDR3 sequence (DNA): TGTGCCAGCAGCAGCAGACGAGGCAATGAGCAGTTCTTC. The encoded protein is CASSSRRGNEQFF.

The chain has TRBV11-2 and TRBJ2-7, with 8 bases matching TRBD2. V was clipped by 1 base and J by 5 bases; unmatched bases: 13. This CDR3 contains 17 residues. From germline, CDR1 is SGHAT and CDR2 FQNNGV. CDR3 nucleotide sequence: TGTGCCAGCAGCTTAGGGGTTGGGAGACTAGCGCTAGACGAGCAGTACTTC. Its translation is CASSLGVGRLALDEQYF. Variable domain in full (rest from reference TRBV11-2 and TRBJ2-7): EAGVAQSPRYKIIEKRQSVAFWCNPISGHATLYWYQQILGQGPKLLIQFQNNGVVDDSQLPKDRFSAERLKGVDSTLKIQPAKLEDSAVYLCASSLGVGRLALDEQYFGPGTRLTVT.

This clonotype was seen repeatedly, ten times or more. The chain employs TRBV5-1 and TRBJ1-6, with D hard to call. The CDR3 extends over 14 amino acids. V was cut by 4 bases and J by 10 bases, with 15 bases left in between. Germline CDR1 and CDR2: SGHRS and YFSETQ. The CDR3 loop is CASSSDMGLSPLHF. The CDR3 nucleotides are TGCGCCAGCAGCAGCGACATGGGATTGTCACCCCTCCACTTT.

This clonotype was observed many times. The chain combines TRBV28 with TRBJ2-1; D remains ambiguous. Per the germline V gene, CDR1 is MDHEN and CDR2 is SYDVKM. This CDR3 comprises 14 residues. V dropped 3 bases and J dropped 0 bases, with 6 bases sitting between them. CDR3 DNA: TGTGCCAGCAGTTTGGCGAGCTCCTACAATGAGCAGTTCTTC. It encodes CASSLASSYNEQFF.

The chain employs TRBV20-1 and TRBJ1-1; D not certain. Germline V CDR1 and CDR2: DFQATT, SNEGSKA (reference sequence). The V gene lost 8 bases and the J gene lost 7 bases, with 14 bases spanning the gap. The CDR3 is 11 residues long. The CDR3 bases are TGCAGTCCCCGGCGGGGTTATGAAGCTTTCTTT. Its translation: CSPRRGYEAFF.

For this clonotype: This may be a read error: a much more frequent sequence differs by one nucleotide. The chain uses TRBV7-9 and TRBJ1-4; D unresolved. From germline, CDR1 is SEHNR and CDR2 FQNEAQ (reference sequence). The V end was cut by 8 bases, the J end by 5 bases, with 15 bases between. This CDR3 region has 14 residues. CDR3 sequence (DNA): TGTGCCAGCTGCCCCATACCCGGGAATGAAAAACTGTTTTTT. It specifies CASCPIPGNEKLFF.

Regarding this clonotype: Relative to the germline gene, one junction end is altered; a read error may explain this. The chain links TRBV4-1 to TRBJ2-3; a possible D gene is TRBD2 (7 bases). CDR3 length equals 15 residues. The germline V gene has CDR1 MGHRA and CDR2 YSYEKL. DNA for the CDR3: TGCGTCAGCAGCCGGGGACGGGGGGCGTCGGATACGCAGTATTTT. Its translation: CVSSRGRGASDTQYF.

This clonotype turned up a few times. As DNA, the CDR3 is TGTGCCAGCATGTGGGGGGGCGCGTATAGTACTGAAGCTTTCTTT. Amino acid sequence: CASMWGGAYSTEAFF. V is TRBV28 and J is TRBJ1-1, with D possibly matching TRBD1 (6 bases). This CDR3 is built from 15 residues. CDR1 is MDHEN and CDR2 is SYDVKM in the germline V gene. Trimming took 7 bases from V and 5 from J, leaving 20 bases between them.

This clonotype was counted many times. The chain joins TRBV29-1 to TRBJ1-2, with a possible D match to TRBD1 (6 bases). V dropped 7 bases and J dropped 4 bases, with 10 bases sitting between them. CDR1 is SQVTM and CDR2 is ANQGSEA in the germline V gene. The CDR3 is 11 residues long. Here the CDR3 reads CSAMDSYGYTF. In DNA form, the CDR3 reads TGCAGCGCTATGGACAGCTATGGCTACACCTTC.